This is a list of T cell receptor beta chains from one sample in a study of regulatory T cells. Method: immunoSEQ multiplex PCR; TCRdb's copy keeps in-frame clones and lacks some. The sample carries about 6,000 clones, approximately 80% recorded once. The sequencing input was CD8+ T cells sorted from blood. The receptors were sampled from a child aged 10 to 17 with CD3G deficiency. CDR3s leave out the opening cysteine and the closing phenylalanine or tryptophan. Clone size is stated in some rows and not others, as once, few, many or a class when expanded.

. | TRBJ2-7 | TRBV6-1 | ASRMGQSYEQY
. | TRBJ2-1 | TRBV6-1 | ASSEGYNEQF
. | TRBJ2-6 | TRBV19 | ASSMSPGVVSGANVLT
. | TRBJ2-2 | TRBV28 | ASSFRRYPNTGELF
. | TRBJ1-2 | TRBV28 | ASSPQGEGASSMSYT
. | TRBJ2-1 | TRBV28 | ASSSWKLAGMPYNEQF
. | TRBJ1-6 | TRBV28 | ASSSSRDGGYNSPLH
. | TRBJ2-3 | TRBV7-9 | ASSSTLAGTSTDTQY
. | TRBJ1-1 | TRBV7-9 | ASSLTGSHEAF
. | TRBJ2-1 | TRBV7-9 | ASSLVSGTYNEQF
. | TRBJ2-2 | TRBV7-9 | ASSSYRASGRADGELF
. | TRBJ1-1 | TRBV4-1 | ASSPEPNTEAF
. | TRBJ1-5 | TRBV27 | ASSLTSNQPQH
few | TRBJ2-7 | TRBV28 | ASSPLTHSYEQY
. | TRBJ1-1 | TRBV5-1 | ASSWTVNTEAF
. | TRBJ1-1 | TRBV6-1 | ASSERGYNTEAF
few | TRBJ2-7 | TRBV7-8 | ASSFQARAGGAYEQY